This passage covers 25 T cell receptor beta chains from one sample sequenced in a study of T cells in Graves' hyperthyroidism and ophthalmopathy. Amplification of TCR beta CDR3 regions used RNA as the template. In the first-round RT-PCR of the TCR CDR3, the HTBI primer set was used. From the multiplex PCR reads, TCRdb called clonotypes with MiXCR, one entry per CDR3 protein. The sample has around 520,000 distinct CDR3 sequences, around 22% seen once. The sequenced material came from blood. The receptor source for this set is a woman aged 25-40 years with Graves' ophthalmopathy.

The chain recombines TRBV10-3 with TRBJ2-2; D remains ambiguous. The germline V gene encodes CDR1 ENHRY and CDR2 SYGVKD. The CDR3 length is 13 residues. Trimming stripped 7 bases from V and 5 bases from J, with 11 bases between. The CDR3 region is CAITSAQTGELFF. CDR3 nucleotides: TGTGCCATCACGTCAGCACAAACCGGGGAGCTGTTTTTT.

In the case of this clonotype: Likely a read error: the CDR3 ends without its conserved phenylalanine or tryptophan. The chain joins TRBV28 to TRBJ1-2; D is unresolved. In germline, CDR1 is MDHEN, CDR2 SYDVKM. V dropped 6 bases and J dropped 8 bases, with 19 bases sitting between them. The CDR3 runs 14 residues. CDR3 in DNA: TGTGCCAGCAGCCTTCATCCAGGAAAGGTCGGCTACACCTAC. Protein product: CASSLHPGKVGYTY.

This clonotype has at least ten counts. This chain joins TRBV13 and TRBJ2-5; D is possibly TRBD1 or TRBD2 (6 bases each). Trimming removed 1 base from V and 7 bases from J, with 13 bases in between. CDR3 length: 14 residues. Germline values: CDR1 PRHDT, CDR2 FYEKMQ (reference sequence). This CDR3 reads CASSLVGGRRTQYF. As DNA, the CDR3 is TGTGCCAGCAGCTTAGTTGGGGGGCGACGGACCCAGTACTTC.

This clonotype was detected once. The V call is TRBV12-3 or TRBV12-4, the J call TRBJ1-1, with unresolved D. Trimming shortened V by 7 bases and J by 1 base, and 13 bases separated the two germline ends. The CDR3 consists of 14 residues. DNA for the CDR3: TGTGCCAGCACCCCAGGCATACCGAACACTGAAGCTTTCTTT. It translates to CASTPGIPNTEAFF.

This clonotype came up once. The gene calls are TRBV7-3 and TRBJ2-5; D is possibly TRBD1 or TRBD2 (5 bases each). The V end lost 2 bases, the J end lost 5 bases, and 12 bases lay between the germline ends. The CDR3 is 14 amino acids. Per germline, CDR1 SGHTA and CDR2 FQGTGA. The CDR3 loop is CASSLDGTVETQYF. CDR3 DNA sequence: TGTGCCAGCAGCTTAGACGGGACGGTGGAGACCCAGTACTTC.

The chain uses TRBV12-3 or TRBV12-4 and TRBJ2-7; D call uncertain. The V end lost 2 bases, the J end lost 9 bases, and 14 bases lay between the germline ends. CDR3 length: 13 residues. CDR3 sequence (DNA): TGTGCCAGCAGTTTAAGCCTGTATGGTTGGCAGTACTTC. Translating it yields CASSLSLYGWQYF.

This clonotype was recorded a few times. This chain connects TRBV15 to TRBJ1-2; D unresolved. CDR1 is LNHNV and CDR2 is YYDKDF in the germline V gene (reference sequence). The CDR3 has 17 residues. Trimming took 0 bases from V and 6 from J, leaving 20 bases between them. The CDR3 spells CATSREARQWFGDGYTF. The DNA of the CDR3 is TGTGCCACCAGCAGAGAAGCCAGGCAGTGGTTCGGTGATGGCTACACCTTC.

This clonotype was observed a few times. This chain links TRBV18 with TRBJ1-1; TRBD1 matches at 7 bases. V was pared by 3 bases and J by 6 bases, with 10 bases of the junction left unmatched. Germline values: CDR1 KGHSH, CDR2 LQKENI. The CDR3 spans 15 residues. This chain's CDR3 is CASSPPGQAESEAFF. As DNA, the CDR3 is TGTGCCAGCTCACCGCCCGGACAGGCGGAATCTGAAGCTTTCTTT.

Many counts were recorded for this clonotype. The chain links TRBV28 to TRBJ2-6, with 10 bases fitting TRBD1. This CDR3 region has 15 residues. Germline V gene lookup returns CDR1 MDHEN and CDR2 SYDVKM. J was trimmed by 4 bases and V by 9 bases; bases with no gene match: 6. DNA of the CDR3: TGTGCCAGTCGACAGGGGGCATCCGGGGCCAACGTCCTGACTTTC. It yields the protein CASRQGASGANVLTF.

This clonotype appeared a few times. This sequence joins TRBV19 and TRBJ2-1, with a weak D call TRBD2 (6 bases). This CDR3 is built from 16 residues. CDR1 is LNHDA and CDR2 is SQIVND in the germline V gene (reference sequence). V dropped 5 bases and J dropped 1 base, with 15 bases sitting between them. CDR3 sequence reads: CASSLSGGASYNEQFF. The CDR3 coding sequence is TGTGCCAGTAGTTTAAGTGGAGGGGCATCCTACAATGAGCAGTTCTTC. Together with reference TRBV19 and TRBJ2-1, the CDR3 gives the full variable domain: DGGITQSPKYLFRKEGQNVTLSCEQNLNHDAMYWYRQDPGQGLRLIYYSQIVNDFQKGDIAEGYSVSREKKESFPLTVTSAQKNPTAFYLCASSLSGGASYNEQFFGPGTRLTVL.

This clonotype was picked up many times. The chain links TRBV10-3 to TRBJ1-1; TRBD1 aligns across 7 bases. The trim removed 0 bases at V and 0 bases at J, leaving 4 bases unmatched. This CDR3 region has 16 residues. CDR1 ENHRY and CDR2 SYGVKD come from the germline V gene. The chain's CDR3 is CAISESTGVMNTEAFF. The CDR3 region has the DNA TGTGCCATCAGTGAGTCCACAGGGGTTATGAACACTGAAGCTTTCTTT.

The chain couples TRBV5-5 to TRBJ1-1; D not resolved. The CDR3 consists of 14 residues. Trimming removed 2 bases from V and 0 bases from J, with 8 bases in between. CDR1 SGHKS and CDR2 YYEKEE come from the germline V gene (reference sequence). DNA for the CDR3: TGTGCCAGCAGCTTTAACCCAATGAACACTGAAGCTTTCTTT. Encoded protein: CASSFNPMNTEAFF.

This clonotype was picked up many times. The chain employs TRBV7-2 and TRBJ2-7, with TRBD1 identical over 7 bases. The ends lost 9 bases at V and 3 bases at J; junction bases unmatched: 8. The CDR3 loop spans 13 amino acids. Germline CDR1 is SGHTA and CDR2 is FQGNSA. The CDR3 is CAREDRINYEQYF. The CDR3 nucleotides are TGTGCCAGGGAGGACAGGATCAACTACGAGCAGTACTTC.

CDR3 DNA: TGTGCCATCAGTGCCGACAGGTTTGGGTCTTTCTTT. It encodes CAISADRFGSFF. The V and J genes are TRBV10-3 and TRBJ1-1; D might be TRBD1 (6 bases). In germline, CDR1 is ENHRY, CDR2 SYGVKD. The CDR3 totals 12 residues. V lost 4 bases, J lost 12 bases, and 15 bases lay in between.

The rearrangement joins TRBV20-1 to TRBJ2-7; D tentatively fits TRBD1 or TRBD2 (5 bases each). CDR3 length: 15 residues. Per germline, CDR1 DFQATT and CDR2 SNEGSKA (reference sequence). V was cut by 0 bases and J by 3 bases, with 15 bases left in between. The CDR3 here is CSARDISRGVYEQYF. The CDR3 DNA is TGCAGTGCTAGAGATATATCGAGGGGCGTCTACGAGCAGTACTTC.

This clonotype showed up many times. V usage is TRBV9 and J usage is TRBJ2-2; D unresolved. Between the trimmed V and J ends, which lost 0 bases and 2 bases, there was a span of 5 bases. The CDR3 extends over 14 amino acids. In germline, CDR1 is SGDLS, CDR2 YYNGEE. The CDR3 is CASSVDSNTGELFF. In nucleotides, the CDR3 is TGTGCCAGCAGCGTAGACAGTAACACCGGGGAGCTGTTTTTT. The variable domain in full, completed from reference TRBV9 and TRBJ2-2, reads DSGVTQTPKHLITATGQRVTLRCSPRSGDLSVYWYQQSLDQGLQFLIQYYNGEERAKGNILERFSAQQFPDLHSELNLSSLELGDSALYFCASSVDSNTGELFFGEGSRLTVL.

This clonotype was seen repeatedly, ten times or more. This chain uses TRBV28 with TRBJ1-6; D ambiguous. Germline V gene sequence: CDR1 MDHEN, CDR2 SYDVKM. The V end was cut by 2 bases, the J end by 3 bases, with 5 bases between. The CDR3 spans 14 residues. The CDR3 DNA is TGTGCCAGCAGTTTAGGTATCTATAATTCACCCCTCCACTTT. Its translation: CASSLGIYNSPLHF.

This clonotype was seen a handful of times. The chain recombines TRBV2 with TRBJ1-1; D uncertain. Trimming left V 8 bases short and J 0 bases short, with 10 bases between. This CDR3 is 13 amino acids long. Germline CDR1 is SNHLY and CDR2 is FYNNEI. The CDR3 here is CASRLLMNTEAFF. The DNA of the CDR3 is TGTGCCAGCCGCCTCTTGATGAACACTGAAGCTTTCTTT. Full variable domain (missing parts from reference TRBV2 and TRBJ1-1): EPEVTQTPSHQVTQMGQEVILRCVPISNHLYFYWYRQILGQKVEFLVSFYNNEISEKSEIFDDQFSVERPDGSNFTLKIRSTKLEDSAMYFCASRLLMNTEAFFGQGTRLTVV.

This clonotype has a count of ten or more. The DNA for the CDR3 is TGTGCCAGCAAAACTGATCGCACTGAAGCTTTCTTT. Its translation: CASKTDRTEAFF. The chain recombines TRBV12-3 or TRBV12-4 with TRBJ1-1, with D unresolved. The CDR3 has 12 residues. Trimming left V 7 bases short and J 4 bases short, with 10 bases between.

This clonotype was seen ten or more times. The rearrangement joins TRBV19 to TRBJ2-5, with a weak D call TRBD2 (6 bases). This CDR3 is built from 15 residues. CDR1 is LNHDA and CDR2 is SQIVND in the germline V gene (reference sequence). Trimming removed 4 bases at V and 1 base at J, with 13 bases between. CDR3 bases: TGTGCCAGTAGTACCCGGGACTCCCTCCAAGAGACCCAGTACTTC. Residues: CASSTRDSLQETQYF.

Written as DNA, the CDR3 is TGTGCCAGCAGTCTTGACAGACCTAACAATCAGCCCCAGCATTTT. Protein product: CASSLDRPNNQPQHF. The chain carries TRBV2 and TRBJ1-5; weak D call: TRBD1 (5 bases). With 5 bases removed from V and 3 bases from J, the gap between germline ends came to 14 bases. CDR3 length: 15 amino acids. The germline V gene encodes CDR1 SNHLY and CDR2 FYNNEI.

The chain recombines TRBV2 with TRBJ1-3, with D unclear. The length of the CDR3 is 15 residues. V was clipped by 8 bases and J by 0 bases, with 14 bases between them. CDR1 SNHLY and CDR2 FYNNEI come from the germline V gene. The CDR3 loop is CASAPGRTSGNTIYF. The CDR3 bases are TGTGCCAGCGCCCCTGGGCGGACCTCTGGAAACACCATATATTTT.

This clonotype was recorded at least ten times. The rearrangement uses TRBV24-1 and TRBJ1-2; the D gene is possibly TRBD1 (5 bases). Trimming left V 6 bases short and J 0 bases short, with 13 bases between. Germline assignment: CDR1 KGHDR and CDR2 SFDVKD. The CDR3 covers 15 residues. CDR3 bases: TGTGCCACCAGTCCCCTGGGGCCCACTAACTATGGCTACACCTTC. It is translated as CATSPLGPTNYGYTF.

The table lists this clonotype with many counts. As DNA, the CDR3 is TGTGCCAGCAGTTCCCTGGGGGGGGCTTTGACCGGGGAGCTGTTTTTT. This codes for CASSSLGGALTGELFF. This chain connects TRBV27 to TRBJ2-2; TRBD2 is a possible D gene (7 bases). CDR1 and CDR2 (germline): MNHEY, SMNVEV (reference sequence). V was pared by 4 bases and J by 5 bases, with 17 bases between. This CDR3 contains 16 residues.

This clonotype was seen many times. This CDR3 reads CASSPSGGALNTGELFF. In nucleotides, the CDR3 is TGTGCCAGCAGTCCTAGCGGGGGGGCCCTGAACACCGGGGAGCTGTTTTTT. This chain joins TRBV12-3 or TRBV12-4 and TRBJ2-2; 12 bases line up with TRBD2. The CDR3 has 17 residues. V gave up 5 bases and J gave up 1 base; unmatched junction bases: 5.